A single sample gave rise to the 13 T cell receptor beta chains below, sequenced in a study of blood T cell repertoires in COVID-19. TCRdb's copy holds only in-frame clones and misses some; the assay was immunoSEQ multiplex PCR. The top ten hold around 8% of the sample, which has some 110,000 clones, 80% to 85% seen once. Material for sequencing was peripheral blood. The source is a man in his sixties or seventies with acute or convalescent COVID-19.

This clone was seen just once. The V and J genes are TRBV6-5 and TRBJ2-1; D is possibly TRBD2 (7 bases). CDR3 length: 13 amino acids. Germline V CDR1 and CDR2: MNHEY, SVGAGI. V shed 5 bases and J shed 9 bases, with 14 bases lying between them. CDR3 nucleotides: TGTGCCAGCAGTAGGGGGGGGGCCGGTGAGCAGTTCTTC. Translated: CASSRGGAGEQFF.

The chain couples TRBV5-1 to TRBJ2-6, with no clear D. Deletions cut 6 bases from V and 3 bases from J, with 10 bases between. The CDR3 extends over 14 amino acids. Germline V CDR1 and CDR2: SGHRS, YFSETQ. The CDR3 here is CASTSRDGANVLTF. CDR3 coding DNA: TGCGCCAGCACCTCAAGAGATGGGGCCAACGTCCTGACTTTC.

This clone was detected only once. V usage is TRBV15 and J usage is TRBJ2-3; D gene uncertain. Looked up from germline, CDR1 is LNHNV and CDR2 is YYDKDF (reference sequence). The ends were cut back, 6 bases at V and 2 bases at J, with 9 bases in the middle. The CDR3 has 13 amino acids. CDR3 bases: TGTGCCACCAGTTATCGACTCACAGATACGCAGTATTTT. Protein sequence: CATSYRLTDTQYF.

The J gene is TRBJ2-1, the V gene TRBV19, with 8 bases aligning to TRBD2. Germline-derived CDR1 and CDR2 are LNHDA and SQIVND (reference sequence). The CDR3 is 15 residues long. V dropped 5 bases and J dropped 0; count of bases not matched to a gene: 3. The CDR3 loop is CASSARGGSYNEQFF. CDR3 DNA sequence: TGTGCCAGTAGTGCTCGGGGGGGCTCCTACAATGAGCAGTTCTTC.

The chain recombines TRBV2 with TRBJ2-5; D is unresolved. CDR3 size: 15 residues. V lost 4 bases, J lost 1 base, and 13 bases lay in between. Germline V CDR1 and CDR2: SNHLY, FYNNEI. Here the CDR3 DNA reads TGTGCCAGCAGTGGTGGAGCATTTCCCCAAGAGACCCAGTACTTC. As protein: CASSGGAFPQETQYF.

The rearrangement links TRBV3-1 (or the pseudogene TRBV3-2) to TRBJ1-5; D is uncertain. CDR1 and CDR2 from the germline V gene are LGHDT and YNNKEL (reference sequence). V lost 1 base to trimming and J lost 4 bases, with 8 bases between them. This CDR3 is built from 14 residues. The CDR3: CASSQASGNQPQHF. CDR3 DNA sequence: TGTGCCAGCAGCCAAGCGTCCGGGAATCAGCCCCAGCATTTT.

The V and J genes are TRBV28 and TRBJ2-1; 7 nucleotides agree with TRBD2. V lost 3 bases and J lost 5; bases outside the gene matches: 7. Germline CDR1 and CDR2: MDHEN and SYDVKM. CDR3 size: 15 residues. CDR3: CASSFVTGRNNEQFF. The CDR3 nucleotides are TGTGCCAGCAGTTTCGTTACCGGGAGGAACAATGAGCAGTTCTTC.

The CDR3 region has the DNA TGTGCCAGCAGCTTGAAGCTAGCGGGGGGCCGCGATGAGCAGTTCTTC. Amino acid sequence: CASSLKLAGGRDEQFF. The V gene is TRBV7-2, the J gene TRBJ2-1; TRBD2 matches 11 bases. CDR3 size: 16 residues. Germline-derived CDR1 and CDR2 are SGHTA and FQGNSA. V trimming: 3 bases; J trimming: 8 bases; junction bases outside the gene matches: 9. Using reference TRBV7-2 and TRBJ2-1 for the parts outside the CDR3, the full variable domain is GAGVSQSPSNKVTEKGKDVELRCDPISGHTALYWYRQSLGQGLEFLIYFQGNSAPDKSGLPSDRFSAERTGGSVSTLTIQRTQQEDSAVYLCASSLKLAGGRDEQFFGPGTRLTVL.

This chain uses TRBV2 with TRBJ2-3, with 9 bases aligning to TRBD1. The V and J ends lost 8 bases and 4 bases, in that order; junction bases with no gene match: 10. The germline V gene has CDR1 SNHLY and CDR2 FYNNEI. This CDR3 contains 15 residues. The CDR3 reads CASYAPGQGSDTQYF. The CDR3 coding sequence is TGTGCCAGCTATGCCCCGGGACAGGGATCAGATACGCAGTATTTT.

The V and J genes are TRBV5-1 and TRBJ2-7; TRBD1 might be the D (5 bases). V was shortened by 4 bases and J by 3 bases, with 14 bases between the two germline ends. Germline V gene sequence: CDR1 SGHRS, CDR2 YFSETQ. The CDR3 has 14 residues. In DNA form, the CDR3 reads TGCGCCAGCAGCCGATCACAGGTAGGCTACGAGCAGTACTTC. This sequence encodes CASSRSQVGYEQYF.

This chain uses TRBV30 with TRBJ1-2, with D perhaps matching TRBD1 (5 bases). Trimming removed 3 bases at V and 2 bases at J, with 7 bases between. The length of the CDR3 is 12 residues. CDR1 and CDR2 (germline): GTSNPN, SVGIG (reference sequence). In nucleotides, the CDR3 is TGTGCCTGGAGCGCAGGGAACTATGGCTACACCTTC. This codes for CAWSAGNYGYTF.

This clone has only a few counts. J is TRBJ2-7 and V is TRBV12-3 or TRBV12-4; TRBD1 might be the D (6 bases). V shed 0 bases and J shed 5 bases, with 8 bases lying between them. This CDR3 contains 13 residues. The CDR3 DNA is TGTGCCAGCAGTTTAGCCAGGGGACACGAGCAGTACTTC. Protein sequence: CASSLARGHEQYF.

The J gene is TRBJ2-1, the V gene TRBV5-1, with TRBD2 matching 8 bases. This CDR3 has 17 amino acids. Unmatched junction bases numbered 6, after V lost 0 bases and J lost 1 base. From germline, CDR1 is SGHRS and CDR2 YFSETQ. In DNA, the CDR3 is TGCGCCAGCAGCTTGGCGGGGGGGGCCAGGTCCTACAATGAGCAGTTCTTC. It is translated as CASSLAGGARSYNEQFF.